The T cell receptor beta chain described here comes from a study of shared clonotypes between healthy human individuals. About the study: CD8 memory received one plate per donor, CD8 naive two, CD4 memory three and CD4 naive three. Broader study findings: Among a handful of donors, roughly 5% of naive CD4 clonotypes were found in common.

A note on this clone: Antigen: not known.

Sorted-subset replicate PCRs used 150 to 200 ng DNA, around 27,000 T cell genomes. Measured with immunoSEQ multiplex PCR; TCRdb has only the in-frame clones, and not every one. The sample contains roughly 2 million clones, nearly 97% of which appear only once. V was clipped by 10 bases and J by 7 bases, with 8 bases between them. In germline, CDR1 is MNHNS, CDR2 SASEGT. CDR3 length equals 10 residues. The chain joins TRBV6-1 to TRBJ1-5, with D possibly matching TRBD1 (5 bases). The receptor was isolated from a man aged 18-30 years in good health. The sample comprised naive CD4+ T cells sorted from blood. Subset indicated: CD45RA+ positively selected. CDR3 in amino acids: CATGAQPQHF. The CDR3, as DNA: TGTGCCACCGGGGCCCAGCCCCAGCATTTT.